This T cell receptor (beta chain) was sequenced for a study of memory CD4+ T cells and cytomegalovirus serostatus. The sort gate was single viable CD3+CD4+CD8-CD45RO+ cells for memory CD4+ T cells. Libraries were prepared by immunoSEQ multiplex PCR; TCRdb keeps only in-frame clonotypes and omits some of them. The table lists over 50,000 clones, more than 75% of them singletons. Findings of the study overall: CMV serostatus prediction reached median AUC approximately 0.96, or 0.89 with US-trained model.

As regards this clone: The target antigen is unknown.

CDR3 length: 16 residues. Trimming removed 6 bases at V and 3 bases at J, with 18 bases between. The germline CDR1 and CDR2 sequences are MNHNY and SVGAGI (reference sequence). The sequencing input was memory CD4+ T cells from blood. The TCR originated in an adult in good health and CMV-seronegative. The chain is built from TRBV6-6 and TRBJ1-5; D is undetermined. As DNA, the CDR3 is TGTGCCAGCAGCCGAAGCAGAGGTTTCGACAATCAGCCCCAGCATTTT. Translation: CASSRSRGFDNQPQHF.